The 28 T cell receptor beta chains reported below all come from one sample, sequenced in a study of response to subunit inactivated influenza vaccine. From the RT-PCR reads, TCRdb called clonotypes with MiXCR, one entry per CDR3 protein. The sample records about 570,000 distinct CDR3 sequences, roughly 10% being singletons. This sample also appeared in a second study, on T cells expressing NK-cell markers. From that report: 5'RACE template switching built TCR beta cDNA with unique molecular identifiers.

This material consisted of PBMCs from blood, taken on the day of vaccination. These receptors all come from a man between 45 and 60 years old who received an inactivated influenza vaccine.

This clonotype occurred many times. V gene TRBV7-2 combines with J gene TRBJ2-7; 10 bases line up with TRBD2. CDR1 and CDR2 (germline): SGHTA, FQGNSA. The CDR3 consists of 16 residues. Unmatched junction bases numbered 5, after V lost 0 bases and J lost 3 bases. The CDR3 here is CASSLASGGPNYEQYF. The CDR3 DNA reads TGTGCCAGCAGCTTAGCTAGCGGGGGGCCTAACTACGAGCAGTACTTC.

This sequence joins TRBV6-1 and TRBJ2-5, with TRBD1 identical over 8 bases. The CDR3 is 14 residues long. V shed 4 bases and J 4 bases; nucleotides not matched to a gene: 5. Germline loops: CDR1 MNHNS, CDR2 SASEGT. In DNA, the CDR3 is TGTGCCAGCAGTGCTTTCAGGGGGCGAGAGACCCAGTACTTC. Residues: CASSAFRGRETQYF.

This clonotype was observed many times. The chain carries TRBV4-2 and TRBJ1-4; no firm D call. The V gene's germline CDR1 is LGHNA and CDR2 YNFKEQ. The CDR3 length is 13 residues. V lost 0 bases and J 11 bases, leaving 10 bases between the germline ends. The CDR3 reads CASSQDSDGKLFF. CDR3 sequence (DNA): TGTGCCAGCAGCCAAGATTCGGATGGGAAACTGTTTTTT.

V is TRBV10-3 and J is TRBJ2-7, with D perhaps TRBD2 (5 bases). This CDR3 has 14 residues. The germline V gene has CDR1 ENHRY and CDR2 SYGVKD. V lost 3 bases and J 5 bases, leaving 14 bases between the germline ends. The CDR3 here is CAISDDLRVDEQYF. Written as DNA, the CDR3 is TGTGCCATCAGTGACGATTTGAGGGTCGACGAGCAGTACTTC.

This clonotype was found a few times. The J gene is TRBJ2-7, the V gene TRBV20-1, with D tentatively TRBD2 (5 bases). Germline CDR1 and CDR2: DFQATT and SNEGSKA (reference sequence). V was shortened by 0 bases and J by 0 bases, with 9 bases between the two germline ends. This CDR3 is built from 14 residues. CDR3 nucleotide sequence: TGCAGTGCTAGAGATTATACTAGCTCCTACGAGCAGTACTTC. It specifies CSARDYTSSYEQYF.

DNA of the CDR3: TGTGCCAGCAGCCATGACAGGGCTCCTGGGGCCAACGTCCTGACTTTC. Translated: CASSHDRAPGANVLTF. The gene calls are TRBV3-1 and TRBJ2-6; 7 bases line up with TRBD1. In germline, CDR1 is LGHDT, CDR2 YNNKEL (reference sequence). J was trimmed by 2 bases and V by 3 bases; bases with no gene match: 4. The length of the CDR3 is 16 residues.

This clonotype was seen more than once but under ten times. CDR3 DNA sequence: TGTGCCAGTAGCCTATGGGGAACTAGCGGTACCTACAATGAGCAGTTCTTC. Its translation is CASSLWGTSGTYNEQFF. This chain joins TRBV19 and TRBJ2-1; TRBD2 matches at 8 bases. The ends lost 6 bases at V and 2 bases at J; junction bases unmatched: 12. From germline, CDR1 is LNHDA and CDR2 SQIVND (reference sequence). The CDR3 extends over 17 amino acids.

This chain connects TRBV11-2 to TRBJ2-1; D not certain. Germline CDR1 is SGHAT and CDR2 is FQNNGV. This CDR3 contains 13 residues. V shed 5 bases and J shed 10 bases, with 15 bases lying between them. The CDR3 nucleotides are TGTGCCAGCAGCGCCTCCCCCTTAGCCGAGCAGTTCTTC. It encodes CASSASPLAEQFF.

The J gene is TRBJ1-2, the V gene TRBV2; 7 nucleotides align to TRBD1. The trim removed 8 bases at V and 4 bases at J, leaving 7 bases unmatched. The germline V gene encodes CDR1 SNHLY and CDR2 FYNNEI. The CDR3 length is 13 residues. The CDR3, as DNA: TGTGCCAGCGCTAGGCAGGGGGGCTATGGCTACACCTTC. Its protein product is CASARQGGYGYTF.

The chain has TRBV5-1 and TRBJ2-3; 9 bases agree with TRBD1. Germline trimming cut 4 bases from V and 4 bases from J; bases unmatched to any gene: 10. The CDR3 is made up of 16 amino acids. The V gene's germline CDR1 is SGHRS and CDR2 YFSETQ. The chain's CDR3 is CASSGGEGQGPDTQYF. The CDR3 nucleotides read TGCGCCAGCAGCGGGGGAGAGGGACAGGGACCAGATACGCAGTATTTT.

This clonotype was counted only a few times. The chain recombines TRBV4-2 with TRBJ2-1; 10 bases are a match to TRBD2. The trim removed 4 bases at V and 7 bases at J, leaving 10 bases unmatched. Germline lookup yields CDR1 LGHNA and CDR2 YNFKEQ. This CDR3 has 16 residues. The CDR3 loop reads CASSLLAGDLENEQFF. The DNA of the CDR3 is TGTGCCAGCAGCCTCCTAGCGGGGGACCTAGAGAATGAGCAGTTCTTC.

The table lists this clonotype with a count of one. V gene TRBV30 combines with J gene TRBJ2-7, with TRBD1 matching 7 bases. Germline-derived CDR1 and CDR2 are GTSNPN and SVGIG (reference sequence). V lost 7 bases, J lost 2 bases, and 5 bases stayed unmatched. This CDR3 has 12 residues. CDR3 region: CASWTGAYEQYF. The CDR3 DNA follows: TGTGCCTCGTGGACAGGTGCCTACGAGCAGTACTTC.

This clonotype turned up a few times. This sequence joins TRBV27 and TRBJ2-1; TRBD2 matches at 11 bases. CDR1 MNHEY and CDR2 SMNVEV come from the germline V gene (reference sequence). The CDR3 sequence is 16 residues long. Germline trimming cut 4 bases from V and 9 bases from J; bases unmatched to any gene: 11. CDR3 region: CASSSLLTSGTGEQFF. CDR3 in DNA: TGTGCCAGCAGTTCGTTGTTGACTAGCGGGACGGGTGAGCAGTTCTTC.

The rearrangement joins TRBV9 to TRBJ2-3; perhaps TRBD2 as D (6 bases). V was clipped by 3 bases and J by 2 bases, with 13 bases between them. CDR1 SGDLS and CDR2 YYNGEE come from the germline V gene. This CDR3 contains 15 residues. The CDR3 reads CASSATGLHTDTQYF. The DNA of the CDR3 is TGTGCCAGCAGCGCTACGGGACTTCACACAGATACGCAGTATTTT.

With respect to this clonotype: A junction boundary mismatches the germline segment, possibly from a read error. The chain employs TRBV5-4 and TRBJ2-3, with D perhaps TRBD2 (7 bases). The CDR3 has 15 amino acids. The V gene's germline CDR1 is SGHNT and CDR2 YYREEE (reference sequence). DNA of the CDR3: TGTGCCAGCAGCGGGGATGGCGGGGGCACGGATACGCAGTATTTT. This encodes CASSGDGGGTDTQYF.

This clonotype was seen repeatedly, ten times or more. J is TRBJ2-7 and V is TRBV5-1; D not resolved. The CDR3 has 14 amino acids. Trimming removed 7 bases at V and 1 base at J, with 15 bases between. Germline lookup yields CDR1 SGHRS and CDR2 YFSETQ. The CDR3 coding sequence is TGCGCCAGCTCCACCCGGGCCGATTCCTACGAGCAGTACTTC. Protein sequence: CASSTRADSYEQYF.

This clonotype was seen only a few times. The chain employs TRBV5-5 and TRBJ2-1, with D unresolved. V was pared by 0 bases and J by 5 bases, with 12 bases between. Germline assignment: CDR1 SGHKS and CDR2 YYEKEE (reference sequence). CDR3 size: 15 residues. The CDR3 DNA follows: TGTGCCAGCAGCTTGGTGGTCCACACCAACAATGAGCAGTTCTTC. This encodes CASSLVVHTNNEQFF.

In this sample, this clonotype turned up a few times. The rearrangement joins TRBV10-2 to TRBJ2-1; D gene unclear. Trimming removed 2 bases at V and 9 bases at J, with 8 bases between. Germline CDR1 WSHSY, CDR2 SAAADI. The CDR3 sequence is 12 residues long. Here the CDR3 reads CASSELVGEQFF. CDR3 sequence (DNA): TGCGCCAGCAGTGAGCTAGTGGGTGAGCAGTTCTTC.

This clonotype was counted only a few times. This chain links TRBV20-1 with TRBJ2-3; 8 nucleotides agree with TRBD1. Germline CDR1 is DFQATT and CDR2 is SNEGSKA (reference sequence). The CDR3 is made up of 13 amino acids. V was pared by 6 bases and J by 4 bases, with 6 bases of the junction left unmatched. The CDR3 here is CSATSQGADTQYF. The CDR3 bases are TGCAGTGCCACATCACAGGGGGCAGATACGCAGTATTTT.

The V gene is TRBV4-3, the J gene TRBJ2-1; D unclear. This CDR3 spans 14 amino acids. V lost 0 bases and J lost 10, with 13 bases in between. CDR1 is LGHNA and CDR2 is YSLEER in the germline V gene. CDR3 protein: CASSQDFGVREQFF. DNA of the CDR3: TGCGCCAGCAGCCAAGATTTTGGGGTAAGGGAGCAGTTCTTC.

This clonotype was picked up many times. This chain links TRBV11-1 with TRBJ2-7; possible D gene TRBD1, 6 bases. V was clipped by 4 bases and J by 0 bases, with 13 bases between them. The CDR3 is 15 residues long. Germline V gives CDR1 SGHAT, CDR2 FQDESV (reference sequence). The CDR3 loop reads CASSYSGTPSYEQYF. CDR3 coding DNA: TGTGCCAGCAGCTACTCCGGGACACCCTCCTACGAGCAGTACTTC.

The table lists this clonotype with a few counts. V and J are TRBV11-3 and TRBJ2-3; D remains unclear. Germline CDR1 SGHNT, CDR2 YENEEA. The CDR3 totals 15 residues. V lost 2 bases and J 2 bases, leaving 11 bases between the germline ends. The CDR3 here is CASSLRGRNTDTQYF. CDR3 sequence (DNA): TGTGCCAGCAGCTTAAGAGGACGGAACACAGATACGCAGTATTTT.

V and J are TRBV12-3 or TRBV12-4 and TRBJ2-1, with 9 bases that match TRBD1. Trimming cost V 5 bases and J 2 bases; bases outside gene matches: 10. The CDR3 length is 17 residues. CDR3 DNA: TGTGCCAGCAGTCGTGGGACAGGGATGGGGGCCTACAATGAGCAGTTCTTC. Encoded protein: CASSRGTGMGAYNEQFF.

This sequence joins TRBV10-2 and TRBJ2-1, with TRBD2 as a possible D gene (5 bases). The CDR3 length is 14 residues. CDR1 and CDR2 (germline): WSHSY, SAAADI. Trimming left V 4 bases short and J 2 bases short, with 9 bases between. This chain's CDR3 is CASSGGLAYNEQFF. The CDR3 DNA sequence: TGCGCCAGCAGTGGCGGGCTTGCCTACAATGAGCAGTTCTTC.

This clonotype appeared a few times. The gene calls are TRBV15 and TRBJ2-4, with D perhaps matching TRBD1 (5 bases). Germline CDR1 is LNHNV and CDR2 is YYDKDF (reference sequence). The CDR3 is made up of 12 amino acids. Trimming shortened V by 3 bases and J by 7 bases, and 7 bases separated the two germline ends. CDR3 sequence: CATSSRGNIQYF. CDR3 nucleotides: TGTGCCACCAGCAGTAGGGGCAACATTCAGTACTTC.

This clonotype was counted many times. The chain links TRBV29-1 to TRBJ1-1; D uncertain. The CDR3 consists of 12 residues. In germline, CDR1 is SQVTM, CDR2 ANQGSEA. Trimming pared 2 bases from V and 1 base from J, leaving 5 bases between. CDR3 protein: CSVEYGNTEAFF. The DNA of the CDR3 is TGCAGCGTTGAATACGGGAACACTGAAGCTTTCTTT.

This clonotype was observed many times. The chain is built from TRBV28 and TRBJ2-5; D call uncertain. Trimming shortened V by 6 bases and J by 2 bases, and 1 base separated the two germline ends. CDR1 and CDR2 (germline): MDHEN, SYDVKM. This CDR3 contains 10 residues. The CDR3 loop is CASRQETQYF. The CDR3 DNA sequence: TGTGCCAGCAGACAAGAGACCCAGTACTTC.

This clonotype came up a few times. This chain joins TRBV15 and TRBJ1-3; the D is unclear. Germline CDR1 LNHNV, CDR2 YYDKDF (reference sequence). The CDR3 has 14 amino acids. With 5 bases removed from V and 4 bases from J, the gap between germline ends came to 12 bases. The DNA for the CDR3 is TGTGCCACCAGCCGGGAAGGGTTCGGAAACACCATATATTTT. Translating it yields CATSREGFGNTIYF. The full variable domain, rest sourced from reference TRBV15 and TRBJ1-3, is DAMVIQNPRYQVTQFGKPVTLSCSQTLNHNVMYWYQQKSSQAPKLLFHYYDKDFNNEADTPDNFQSRRPNTSFCFLDIRSPGLGDTAMYLCATSREGFGNTIYFGEGSWLTVV.